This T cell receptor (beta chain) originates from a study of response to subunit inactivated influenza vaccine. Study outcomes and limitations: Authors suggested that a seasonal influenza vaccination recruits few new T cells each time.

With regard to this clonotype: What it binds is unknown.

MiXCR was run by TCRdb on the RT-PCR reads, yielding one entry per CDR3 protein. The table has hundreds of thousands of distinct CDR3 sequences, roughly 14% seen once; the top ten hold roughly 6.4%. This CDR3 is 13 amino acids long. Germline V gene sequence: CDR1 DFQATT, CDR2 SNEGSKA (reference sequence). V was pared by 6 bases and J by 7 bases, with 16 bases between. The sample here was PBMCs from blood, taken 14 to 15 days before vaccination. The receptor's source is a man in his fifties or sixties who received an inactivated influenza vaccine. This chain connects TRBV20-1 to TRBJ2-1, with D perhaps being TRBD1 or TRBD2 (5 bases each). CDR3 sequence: CSAGGGRSNEQFF. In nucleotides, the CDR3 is TGCAGTGCGGGTGGGGGAAGGAGTAATGAGCAGTTCTTC.